These 5 T cell receptor beta chains share one sample of origin, sequenced in a study of OX40 agonist ivuxolimab in advanced cancers. The table came from immunoSEQ multiplex PCR; TCRdb's copy has only in-frame clones and leaves some out. The table includes about 53,000 clones, 75% to 85% detected once. The source material was CD4+ or CD8+ T cells sorted from blood, sampled in a trial of the OX40 agonist ivuxolimab. These receptors all come from an adult with an advanced solid tumor such as melanoma, head and neck, liver or kidney cancer.

The V call is TRBV28, the J call TRBJ2-1; no firm D call. The ends were cut back, 6 bases at V and 3 bases at J, with 3 bases in the middle. Germline CDR1 MDHEN, CDR2 SYDVKM. The CDR3 has 11 residues. In DNA form, the CDR3 reads TGTGCCAGCAGGCTCTACAATGAGCAGTTCTTC. Residues: CASRLYNEQFF.

The chain couples TRBV28 to TRBJ2-1, with D possibly matching TRBD1 (6 bases). V was pared by 6 bases and J by 4 bases, with 16 bases between. The CDR3 sequence is 15 residues long. Germline loops: CDR1 MDHEN, CDR2 SYDVKM. The CDR3 sequence is CASSDTGTGYNEQFF. CDR3 sequence (DNA): TGTGCCAGCAGCGATACAGGGACGGGTTACAATGAGCAGTTCTTC.

The chain links TRBV29-1 to TRBJ2-2; D unclear. This CDR3 is 13 amino acids long. Germline CDR1 and CDR2: SQVTM and ANQGSEA. Trimming stripped 4 bases from V and 3 bases from J, with 9 bases between. The DNA for the CDR3 is TGCAGCGTTGGTGGCAGATACACCGGGGAGCTGTTTTTT. Amino acids: CSVGGRYTGELFF.

The chain has TRBV10-1 and TRBJ2-1; D possibly corresponds to TRBD2 (5 bases). The CDR3 sequence is 12 residues long. V was shortened by 9 bases and J by 8 bases, with 14 bases between the two germline ends. CDR1 is WNHNN, CDR2 SYGVQD, per germline (reference sequence). DNA for the CDR3: TGCGCCAGGACCGTTACGAGGGATGAGCAGTTCTTC. Its translation: CARTVTRDEQFF.

The chain joins TRBV11-2 to TRBJ2-1; 15 bases align to TRBD2. CDR1 is SGHAT, CDR2 FQNNGV, per germline. The CDR3 is 16 residues long. Trimming removed 5 bases from V and 6 bases from J; junction bases left unmatched: 5. CDR3 DNA: TGTGCCAGCAGCCTACGGACTAGCGGGAGGGCCAATGAGCAGTTCTTC. The encoded protein is CASSLRTSGRANEQFF.